This T cell receptor (beta chain) was identified in a study of monozygotic twins with inflammatory bowel disease. Overall study results and limits: It was observed that concordant and discordant twins did not differ in repertoire similarity, possibly given limited power.

RNA in its total form was extracted from whole blood, and T cells were not sorted. TCRdb reanalyzed the 5' RACE reads and collapses them to one entry per CDR3 protein, without DNA. This table holds a few hundred thousand distinct CDR3 sequences. Turning to this clonotype: What it recognizes is unknown.

The CDR3 runs 12 residues. CDR1 and CDR2 from the germline V gene are SGHRS and YFSETQ. Sequencing was performed on blood. The clonotype was recovered from a human donor with ulcerative colitis or Crohn's disease, or a healthy co-twin of an affected twin (not recorded which). The chain links TRBV5-1 to TRBJ2-7; lacking DNA, the TRBD1 call made by TCRdb goes unchecked. CDR3 amino acids: CASSLEQDQRYF. Full variable domain (outside the CDR3, taken from reference TRBV5-1 and TRBJ2-7): KAGVTQTPRYLIKTRGQQVTLSCSPISGHRSVSWYQQTPGQGLQFLFEYFSETQRNKGNFPGRFSGRQFSNSRSEMNVSTLELGDSALYLCASSLEQDQRYFGPGTRLTVT.